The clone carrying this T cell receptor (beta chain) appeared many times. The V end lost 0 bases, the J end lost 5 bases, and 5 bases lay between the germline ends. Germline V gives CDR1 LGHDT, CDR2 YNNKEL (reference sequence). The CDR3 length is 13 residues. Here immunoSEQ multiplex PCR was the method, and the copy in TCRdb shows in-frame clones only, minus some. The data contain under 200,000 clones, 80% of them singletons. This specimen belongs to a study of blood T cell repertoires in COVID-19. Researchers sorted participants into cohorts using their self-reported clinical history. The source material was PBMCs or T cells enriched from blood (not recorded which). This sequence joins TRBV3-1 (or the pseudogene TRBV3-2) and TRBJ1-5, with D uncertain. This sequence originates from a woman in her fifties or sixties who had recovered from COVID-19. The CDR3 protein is CASSQDLDQPQHF. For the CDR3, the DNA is TGTGCCAGCAGCCAAGACTTAGATCAGCCCCAGCATTTT.